These 12 T cell receptor beta chains were all obtained from the same sample, sequenced in a study of blood T cell repertoires in COVID-19. Libraries were prepared by immunoSEQ multiplex PCR; TCRdb keeps only in-frame clonotypes and omits some of them. In the table there are roughly 280,000 clones, around 92% of which are singletons. The specimen was PBMCs or T cells enriched from blood (not recorded which). The source is a woman between 55 and 75 years old who had recovered from COVID-19.

This clone came up once. The rearrangement joins TRBV24-1 to TRBJ2-1; D not certain. Looked up from germline, CDR1 is KGHDR and CDR2 is SFDVKD. V lost 2 bases and J 5 bases, leaving 21 bases between the germline ends. The length of the CDR3 is 18 residues. CDR3 nucleotide sequence: TGTGCCACCAGTGATTCGTGGCCGTCGAACGCCCCAAACAATGAGCAGTTCTTC. This sequence encodes CATSDSWPSNAPNNEQFF.

This clone came up once. The genes are TRBV5-1 and TRBJ2-5, with 8 bases fitting TRBD2. This CDR3 is 16 amino acids long. The germline V gene encodes CDR1 SGHRS and CDR2 YFSETQ. Trimming at V came to 0 bases and at J to 1 base, leaving 5 bases not matched to a gene. This chain's CDR3 is CASSLGGSGVQETQYF. CDR3 nucleotide sequence: TGCGCCAGCAGCTTGGGTGGTAGCGGGGTCCAAGAGACCCAGTACTTC.

This chain links TRBV28 with TRBJ2-7; D is possibly TRBD2 (6 bases). V lost 4 bases to trimming and J lost 2 bases, with 21 bases between them. Germline CDR1 is MDHEN and CDR2 is SYDVKM. CDR3 size: 17 residues. The CDR3 bases are TGTGCCAGCAGTTCCCCTTTCCTTGGGGGGATTACCTACGAGCAGTACTTC. This gives the protein CASSSPFLGGITYEQYF.

The chain joins TRBV3-1 (or the pseudogene TRBV3-2) to TRBJ2-7; weak D call: TRBD1 (6 bases). Looked up from germline, CDR1 is LGHDT and CDR2 is YNNKEL (reference sequence). Trimming left V 4 bases short and J 0 bases short, with 16 bases between. The CDR3 runs 16 residues. The CDR3 DNA sequence: TGTGCCAGCAGCCCGCAGGGGCAGATTAGCTCCTACGAGCAGTACTTC. Its translation: CASSPQGQISSYEQYF.

The chain joins TRBV11-2 to TRBJ2-5; 7 bases agree with TRBD2. The length of the CDR3 is 16 residues. The V gene's germline CDR1 is SGHAT and CDR2 FQNNGV. After removal of 6 bases from V and 0 bases from J, the junction contained 10 bases not matched to a gene. This chain's CDR3 is CASRPAWRGNQETQYF. CDR3 sequence (DNA): TGTGCCAGCAGACCCGCTTGGCGGGGGAACCAAGAGACCCAGTACTTC. The variable domain in full, with the rest retrieved from reference TRBV11-2 and TRBJ2-5, is EAGVAQSPRYKIIEKRQSVAFWCNPISGHATLYWYQQILGQGPKLLIQFQNNGVVDDSQLPKDRFSAERLKGVDSTLKIQPAKLEDSAVYLCASRPAWRGNQETQYFGPGTRLLVL.

The chain has TRBV13 and TRBJ1-6, with TRBD1 identical over 9 bases. The CDR3 consists of 16 residues. Germline V gene sequence: CDR1 PRHDT, CDR2 FYEKMQ (reference sequence). V trimming: 1 base; J trimming: 10 bases; junction bases outside the gene matches: 8. The CDR3 DNA sequence: TGTGCCAGCAGCTTAGACCCTACAGGGGGCGGCTCACCCCTCCACTTT. Protein sequence: CASSLDPTGGGSPLHF.

The chain couples TRBV11-3 to TRBJ1-1, with D uncertain. CDR3 length: 13 residues. The germline V and J ends were trimmed by 3 bases and 0 bases, with 5 bases remaining between them. In germline, CDR1 is SGHNT, CDR2 YENEEA. CDR3 in amino acids: CASSFNMNTEAFF. The CDR3 DNA sequence: TGTGCCAGCAGCTTTAACATGAACACTGAAGCTTTCTTT.

V usage is TRBV4-1 and J usage is TRBJ2-7, with D possibly being TRBD2 (5 bases). Germline CDR1 reads MGHRA; CDR2 reads YSYEKL. Trimming stripped 3 bases from V and 0 bases from J, with 12 bases between. This CDR3 spans 15 amino acids. CDR3 bases: TGCGCCAGCAGCCACTCGGACTCCAGCTCCTACGAGCAGTACTTC. Translation gives CASSHSDSSSYEQYF.

The rearrangement joins TRBV14 to TRBJ2-7, with TRBD2 as a possible D gene (5 bases). The V and J ends lost 5 bases and 2 bases respectively, with 10 bases between them. The V gene's germline CDR1 is SGHDN and CDR2 FVKESK. CDR3 size: 13 residues. In DNA form, the CDR3 reads TGTGCCAGCAGCTTAACTAGAGCCTACGAGCAGTACTTC. Encoded protein: CASSLTRAYEQYF.

V is TRBV5-4 and J is TRBJ1-1, with D hard to call. V lost 3 bases and J 2 bases, leaving 14 bases between the germline ends. In germline, CDR1 is SGHNT, CDR2 YYREEE (reference sequence). The CDR3 spans 15 residues. This chain's CDR3 is CASSSQTPGNTEAFF. The CDR3 region has the DNA TGTGCCAGCAGCTCACAAACCCCGGGAAACACTGAAGCTTTCTTT.

This sequence joins TRBV9 and TRBJ1-5; no definite D call. V lost 0 bases to trimming and J lost 0 bases, with 4 bases between them. The CDR3 runs to 14 residues. CDR1 SGDLS and CDR2 YYNGEE come from the germline V gene. Here the CDR3 DNA reads TGTGCCAGCAGCGTAGCCGGTAGCAATCAGCCCCAGCATTTT. Residues: CASSVAGSNQPQHF.

The chain combines TRBV25-1 with TRBJ2-2; 11 nucleotides align to TRBD2. The ends lost 3 bases at V and 7 bases at J; junction bases unmatched: 7. The CDR3 length is 16 residues. CDR1 and CDR2 from the germline V gene are MGHDK and SYGVNS. The CDR3 bases are TGTGCCAGCAGTGAGAGACTAGCGGGGAGTGTCGGGGAGCTGTTTTTT. Translation: CASSERLAGSVGELFF.